This section outlines one T cell receptor beta chain sequence together with its context. Its antigen is undetermined. This entry comes from a study of T cells after yellow fever vaccination. About the study: Some fractions had low cell numbers, and these were prepared with SMART-Seq v4 Ultra Low Input. The study, taken as a whole, reports: Any FACS-sorted repertoire could hold abundant clonotypes that contaminate it from the bulk population. Though weaker, the secondary response peaked faster, on day 5 versus 15.

Trimming shortened V by 0 bases and J by 1 base, and 10 bases separated the two germline ends. The germline V gene encodes CDR1 ENHRY and CDR2 SYGVKD. This CDR3 spans 16 amino acids. TCRdb recomputed calls from the 5' RACE reads with MiXCR, one row per CDR3 protein. Among some 420,000 distinct CDR3 sequences listed, around 20% were seen once. Here the sequenced sample was PBMCs, taken before the yellow fever booster vaccination. The chain recombines TRBV10-3 with TRBJ1-5, with a weak D call TRBD1 (5 bases). This TCR was recovered from a young man who received the YFV17D yellow fever vaccine. CDR3 sequence reads: CAISESYRGSNQPQHF. The CDR3 region has the DNA TGTGCCATCAGTGAGTCGTATCGGGGGAGCAATCAGCCCCAGCATTTT.